The rows below give T cell receptor beta chains drawn from one sample of a study of metastatic and nonmetastatic thyroid tumors. TCRdb re-called clones via MiXCR from the PCR reads. The table lists some 27,000 clones, 3.7% of them singletons, with about 3.2% in the top ten. Source material: blood. The receptors shown here come from a male donor with papillary thyroid cancer or a benign thyroid nodule (not recorded which). Some clones in this sample may be carry-over from other donors' samples. CDR3s include the opening cysteine and the closing phenylalanine or tryptophan. D genes are given only for firm matches. Some rows have no size entry. The others give once, few or many, or a class for an expanded clone.

J gene: TRBJ2-5; clone size: many; V gene: TRBV10-3; D gene: NA; CDR3 protein: CAISEGSLRVETQYF; CDR3 DNA: TGTGCCATCAGTGAGGGGTCCTTGAGGGTAGAGACCCAGTACTTC
J gene: TRBJ1-2; clone size: many; V gene: TRBV5-5; D gene: NA; CDR3 protein: CASREGLEGYTF; CDR3 DNA: TGTGCCAGCAGGGAGGGTTTGGAAGGCTACACCTTC
J gene: TRBJ2-2; clone size: few; V gene: TRBV20-1; D gene: NA; CDR3 protein: CSAYPGTGELFF; CDR3 DNA: TGCAGTGCCTACCCCGGTACCGGGGAGCTGTTTTTT
J gene: TRBJ2-1; clone size: many; V gene: TRBV9; D gene: NA; CDR3 protein: CASNTGTHNEQFF; CDR3 DNA: TGTGCCAGCAACACAGGGACTCACAATGAGCAGTTCTTC
J gene: TRBJ2-7; clone size: NA; V gene: TRBV6-1; D gene: NA; CDR3 protein: CASTQKGRGSGEKYF; CDR3 DNA: TGTGCCAGCACCCAAAAGGGGCGGGGATCTGGGGAAAAGTACTTC
J gene: TRBJ2-7; clone size: NA; V gene: TRBV10-2; D gene: NA; CDR3 protein: CASSEPMVVEQYF; CDR3 DNA: TGCGCCAGCAGCGAACCAATGGTCGTCGAGCAGTACTTC
J gene: TRBJ2-7; clone size: few; V gene: TRBV6-2/TRBV6-3; D gene: TRBD1; CDR3 protein: CASMGSGQGIWEQYF; CDR3 DNA: TGTGCCAGCATGGGTTCGGGACAGGGAATTTGGGAGCAGTACTTC
J gene: TRBJ1-2; clone size: few; V gene: TRBV5-1; D gene: TRBD1; CDR3 protein: CASSATGARGYTF; CDR3 DNA: TGCGCCAGCAGCGCTACAGGGGCTAGAGGCTACACCTTC
J gene: TRBJ2-5; clone size: few; V gene: TRBV7-9; D gene: NA; CDR3 protein: CASSLGGGTFETQYF; CDR3 DNA: TGTGCCAGCAGCTTAGGGGGCGGAACCTTCGAGACCCAGTACTTC
J gene: TRBJ2-5; clone size: few; V gene: TRBV20-1; D gene: TRBD1; CDR3 protein: CSAGNPGQGEETQYF; CDR3 DNA: TGCAGTGCTGGGAACCCGGGACAGGGTGAGGAGACCCAGTACTTC
J gene: TRBJ1-3; clone size: few; V gene: TRBV6-4; D gene: NA; CDR3 protein: CASTPIGGAGNTIYF; CDR3 DNA: TGTGCCAGCACTCCCATTGGGGGGGCTGGAAACACCATATATTTT
J gene: TRBJ2-2; clone size: many; V gene: TRBV7-6; D gene: NA; CDR3 protein: CASSLPTTGELFF; CDR3 DNA: TGTGCCAGCAGCTTACCAACCACCGGGGAGCTGTTTTTT